Following are 3 T cell receptor delta chains from one sample sequenced in a study of γδ T cells in repeated Plasmodium falciparum infection. Vgamma9/Vdelta2+ and Vdelta2-negative gammadelta T cells were flow-sorted from PBMC for bulk sequencing. TCRdb re-called the multiplex PCR reads with CATT. The table records 50,000 or so delta-chain clones, 1.5% to 2% of them present only once. Sequenced sample: gamma-delta T cells from blood. The receptors stem from a pool of human donors (malaria-infected and uninfected, not separated).

Turning to this clone: With a far larger clone one base away, a read error is the likely cause. In the same sample, other DNA sequences code for this CDR3. The chain combines TRDV1 with TRDJ1; 7 bases match TRDD3. The J gene is absent in TCRdb and was assigned here via DNA matching to germline. CDR1 is TSWWSYY and CDR2 is QGS in the germline V gene. The CDR3 contains 22 residues. V lost 1 base to trimming and J lost 3 bases; unmatched junction nucleotides: 26. CDR3 residues: CALGEQSRWLGSYWGLPDKLIF. The CDR3 nucleotides are TGTGCTCTTGGGGAACAAAGTCGATGGTTGGGCTCATACTGGGGATTACCCGATAAACTCATCTTT.

This clone occurred a few times. TCRdb's protein for this DNA is that of a much larger clone and differs from the translation at residue 16, likely a read error; the protein shown is the DNA translation. The chain carries TRDV1 and TRDJ1; tentatively, D is TRDD3 (8 bases). TCRdb records no J gene; here it was assigned by comparing the DNA to germline. Germline assignment: CDR1 TSWWSYY and CDR2 QGS. This CDR3 has 24 amino acids. The V end was cut by 5 bases, the J end by 3 bases, with 43 bases between. CDR3: CALGNSPHILPNHWGVSKADKLIF. CDR3 DNA: TGTGCTCTTGGGAACTCCCCCCACATACTTCCTAACCACTGGGGGGTAAGCAAGGCCGATAAACTCATCTTT.

This clone occurred a few times. The protein recorded in TCRdb matches a much larger clone and deviates from this DNA's translation at residue 16, suggesting a read error; the protein here is obtained by translating the DNA. The J gene is uncalled and the V gene is TRDV1; the table's D call, TRDD3, was not checked against the DNA. Germline-derived CDR1 and CDR2 are TSWWSYY and QGS. The length of the CDR3 is 18 residues. The CDR3: CALGFRPGGCYYTDKPIF. The DNA of the CDR3 is TGTGCTCTTGGGTTTAGGCCTGGGGGATGTTACTACACCGATAAACCCATCTTT.